This is a list of T cell receptor beta chains from one sample in a study of T cells in Graves' hyperthyroidism and ophthalmopathy. TCRdb reprocessed the multiplex PCR reads with MiXCR, giving one entry per CDR3 protein. Of 600,000 to 650,000 distinct CDR3 sequences in the sample, around 21% were seen once. The sequenced sample was blood. These receptor sequences come from a man aged 25-45 years with Graves' ophthalmopathy. Both conserved end residues are part of each CDR3. The D gene is left open where the match is weak. The listing skips clone size in some rows; elsewhere it reads once, few, many or a size class.

V gene	clone size	J gene	D gene	CDR3 protein	CDR3 DNA
TRBV12-3/TRBV12-4	.	TRBJ2-3	TRBD1	CASSLRQGVNSDTQYF	TGTGCCAGCAGTTTAAGACAGGGGGTTAACTCAGATACGCAGTATTTT
TRBV7-9	.	TRBJ2-5	.	CASSSTQAPAWETQYF	TGTGCCAGCAGCTCGACACAGGCTCCGGCCTGGGAGACCCAGTACTTC
TRBV2	many	TRBJ1-1	TRBD1	CASSSDDRDGEAFF	TGTGCCAGCAGTAGTGATGACAGGGATGGAGAAGCTTTCTTT
TRBV7-2	many	TRBJ1-5	TRBD1	CASSPQTGSDQPQHF	TGTGCCAGCAGCCCCCAGACAGGGAGCGATCAGCCCCAGCATTTT
TRBV10-3	.	TRBJ2-4	.	CAISDFNRDQNIQYF	TGTGCCATCAGTGATTTTAACAGGGACCAAAACATTCAGTACTTC
TRBV7-9	.	TRBJ2-5	.	CASSLGIGIQETQYF	TGTGCCAGCAGCTTGGGCATCGGGATACAAGAGACCCAGTACTTC
TRBV29-1	.	TRBJ2-1	.	CSVDRRGSSYNEQFF	TGCAGCGTTGATCGTCGGGGGAGCTCCTACAATGAGCAGTTCTTC
TRBV20-1	many	TRBJ2-7	.	CSARDKGRLHYYEQYF	TGCAGTGCTAGGGATAAAGGCCGATTGCATTACTACGAGCAGTACTTC
TRBV20-1	many	TRBJ2-1	TRBD2	CSANLAGGQVKEQFF	TGCAGTGCGAACCTAGCGGGAGGGCAGGTCAAGGAGCAGTTCTTC
TRBV29-1	.	TRBJ2-3	.	CSVEGTGTRRTDTQYF	TGCAGCGTTGAGGGAACCGGGACAAGACGCACAGATACGCAGTATTTT